This T cell receptor (beta chain) was sequenced for a study of blood T cell repertoires in COVID-19. Profiling relied on immunoSEQ multiplex PCR, and the TCRdb table lists in-frame clones only, not all of them. The sample has roughly 150,000 clones, around 88% seen once. The germline gives CDR1 LGHDT, CDR2 YNNKEL (reference sequence). This CDR3 region has 16 residues. V was clipped by 4 bases and J by 4 bases; unmatched bases: 13. This sequence joins TRBV3-1 (or the pseudogene TRBV3-2) and TRBJ2-7; 7 bases map to TRBD2. What was sequenced was peripheral blood. This clonotype was obtained from a human donor in a cohort sampled during active COVID-19. The CDR3 bases are TGTGCCAGCAGCCCTCACAGGCTGGGGGGGAATTACGAGCAGTACTTC. Amino acids: CASSPHRLGGNYEQYF.